The 27 T cell receptor beta chains in this list originate from one sample, sequenced in a study of regulatory T cells in long-lasting Graves disease. In building TCR beta libraries, iRepertoire HTBI primers were used together with Arm-PCR of CDR3 regions. TCRdb reprocessed the multiplex PCR reads with MiXCR, giving one entry per CDR3 protein. Seen here are about 450,000 distinct CDR3 sequences, 13% to 15% observed once, and the top ten hold around a sixth. Time point described: newly diagnosed GD, antithyroid drugs for less than 3 months. The TCR library used RNA extracted from PBMCs. This sample was shared with a second study, whose subject was T cells in Graves' hyperthyroidism and ophthalmopathy.

The starting material was peripheral blood mononuclear cells (PBMCs), obtained at new diagnosis, from a patient treated with antithyroid drugs. All receptors derive from a woman in her 50s with Graves disease.

Notes on this clonotype: This may stem from a read error, because a much larger clone lies one nucleotide away. No conserved phenylalanine or tryptophan ends this CDR3, so it is likely a read error. The chain has TRBV7-9 and TRBJ1-1; D is undetermined. Germline assignment: CDR1 SEHNR and CDR2 FQNEAQ (reference sequence). This CDR3 has 12 residues. V lost 2 bases to trimming and J lost 6 bases, with 7 bases between them. CDR3 region: CASSLHWAEAFL. The DNA of the CDR3 is TGTGCCAGCAGCTTACATTGGGCTGAAGCTTTCTTA.

This clonotype was seen at least ten times. The chain carries TRBV11-2 and TRBJ1-2; TRBD1 might be the D (5 bases). Trimming took 3 bases from V and 3 from J, leaving 17 bases between them. The CDR3 covers 16 residues. Germline V gene sequence: CDR1 SGHAT, CDR2 FQNNGV. The CDR3 is CASSFQGMLSDYGYTF. CDR3 DNA sequence: TGTGCCAGCAGCTTTCAGGGCATGTTATCGGACTATGGCTACACCTTC.

The sample holds many counts of this clonotype. The J gene is TRBJ2-7, the V gene TRBV7-9; a weak D match, TRBD1 (6 bases). The CDR3 extends over 14 amino acids. The germline V gene encodes CDR1 SEHNR and CDR2 FQNEAQ (reference sequence). The germline V and J ends were trimmed by 3 bases and 1 base, with 10 bases remaining between them. CDR3 coding DNA: TGTGCCAGCAGCTTCAGGACAGCATCCTACGAGCAGTACTTC. It translates to CASSFRTASYEQYF.

This clonotype was recorded many times. The V and J genes are TRBV27 and TRBJ2-2; 11 bases map to TRBD2. This CDR3 contains 17 residues. V lost 5 bases to trimming and J lost 5 bases; unmatched junction nucleotides: 10. CDR1 and CDR2 (germline): MNHEY, SMNVEV (reference sequence). CDR3 loop: CASSRLAGTSGTGELFF. CDR3 in DNA: TGTGCCAGCAGTCGACTAGCGGGGACCTCGGGGACCGGGGAGCTGTTTTTT.

Comment on this clonotype: A much bigger clone sits one base away, suggesting this may be a read error. This chain joins TRBV27 and TRBJ2-1; 12 bases are a match to TRBD2. This CDR3 contains 17 residues. V lost 5 bases, J lost 0 bases, and 5 bases stayed unmatched. Germline V lookup: CDR1 MNHEY, CDR2 SMNVEV (reference sequence). In nucleotides, the CDR3 is TGTGCCAGCAGTCGACCGACTAGCGGGAGCTCCTACAATGAGCAGTTCTTC. This translates into CASSRPTSGSSYNEQFF.

The chain uses TRBV5-6 and TRBJ1-3; D not resolved. Germline CDR1 SGHDT, CDR2 YYEEEE. The CDR3 extends over 15 amino acids. Trimming left V 4 bases short and J 5 bases short, with 16 bases between. CDR3 loop: CASSPRTGSRNTIYF. CDR3 in DNA: TGTGCCAGCAGCCCCAGGACCGGGTCGCGAAACACCATATATTTT.

Remarks on this clonotype: At one end, the junction sequence differs from germline, possibly due to a read error. V is TRBV28 and J is TRBJ2-7; tentative D call: TRBD1 (6 bases). The CDR3 sequence is 12 residues long. The germline gives CDR1 MDHEN, CDR2 SYDVKM. CDR3 nucleotide sequence: TGTGCCAGCAGTTTATACTCCGGGACACCACACTTC. Translated: CASSLYSGTPHF.

There are a few counts of this clonotype. This chain uses TRBV27 with TRBJ1-5, with D possibly matching TRBD1 (6 bases). V lost 7 bases to trimming and J lost 1 base, with 20 bases between them. This CDR3 contains 17 residues. Germline CDR1 and CDR2: MNHEY and SMNVEV (reference sequence). CDR3 protein: CASKLDRSSRSNQPQHF. CDR3 DNA sequence: TGTGCCAGCAAGCTAGACAGGTCATCTAGGAGCAATCAGCCCCAGCATTTT.

In this sample, this clonotype turned up many times. This chain connects TRBV6-2 or TRBV6-3 to TRBJ2-3, with D hard to call. The V gene lost 0 bases and the J gene lost 1 base, with 17 bases spanning the gap. Germline CDR1 reads MNHEY; CDR2 reads SVGEGT. This CDR3 region has 18 residues. DNA of the CDR3: TGTGCCAGCAGTTACTCTGCGCCGGGCTTCACTGGCACAGATACGCAGTATTTT. This encodes CASSYSAPGFTGTDTQYF.

V and J are TRBV6-5 and TRBJ1-2; the D gene is possibly TRBD1 (5 bases). The CDR3 is made up of 15 amino acids. Trimming shortened V by 2 bases and J by 6 bases, and 16 bases separated the two germline ends. Germline V lookup: CDR1 MNHEY, CDR2 SVGAGI. The CDR3 reads CASSYGGGIGDGYTF. CDR3 nucleotide sequence: TGTGCCAGCAGTTACGGGGGGGGTATCGGCGATGGCTACACCTTC.

At least ten counts were recorded for this clonotype. The chain has TRBV28 and TRBJ2-3; D may be TRBD1 (5 bases). The CDR3 has 16 amino acids. V was pared by 8 bases and J by 0 bases, with 18 bases between. Germline V gives CDR1 MDHEN, CDR2 SYDVKM. The CDR3 DNA reads as TGTGCCAGCTACCCTCAGGGTCCCCCTAGCACAGATACGCAGTATTTT. It is translated as CASYPQGPPSTDTQYF.

This clonotype was counted only a few times. The chain carries TRBV9 and TRBJ2-2; D uncertain. Between the trimmed V and J ends, which lost 1 base and 5 bases, there was a span of 6 bases. The CDR3 is 13 residues long. Germline-derived CDR1 and CDR2 are SGDLS and YYNGEE. In DNA, the CDR3 is TGTGCCAGCAGCGTATACGGAACCGGGGAGCTGTTTTTT. This codes for CASSVYGTGELFF.

For this clonotype: One base away lies a much larger clone, so this may be a sequencing read error. V gene TRBV11-2 combines with J gene TRBJ2-1; 10 bases align to TRBD2. The germline gives CDR1 SGHAT, CDR2 FQNNGV. CDR3 length: 20 amino acids. V gave up 5 bases and J gave up 1 base; unmatched junction bases: 17. The CDR3 DNA reads as TGTGCCAGCAGCGCCAGGGCCTCGGGACTAGCGAGGGGGTCCTACAATGAGCAGTTCTTC. This gives the protein CASSARASGLARGSYNEQFF.

The V and J genes are TRBV19 and TRBJ2-7; maybe TRBD1 (6 bases). The CDR3 consists of 15 residues. Per the germline V gene, CDR1 is LNHDA and CDR2 is SQIVND (reference sequence). Trimming left V 3 bases short and J 0 bases short, with 12 bases between. CDR3 sequence: CASSIGTTFSYEQYF. The DNA of the CDR3 is TGTGCCAGTAGTATCGGGACAACGTTCTCCTACGAGCAGTACTTC. The full variable domain, rest sourced from reference TRBV19 and TRBJ2-7, is DGGITQSPKYLFRKEGQNVTLSCEQNLNHDAMYWYRQDPGQGLRLIYYSQIVNDFQKGDIAEGYSVSREKKESFPLTVTSAQKNPTAFYLCASSIGTTFSYEQYFGPGTRLTVT.

This clonotype was counted at least ten times. J is TRBJ2-7 and V is TRBV28; TRBD1 agrees at 8 bases. The germline CDR1 and CDR2 sequences are MDHEN and SYDVKM. This CDR3 has 14 residues. Trimming removed 4 bases from V and 3 bases from J; junction bases left unmatched: 5. The CDR3 DNA reads TGTGCCAGCAGTTGGGGGACAGGCGACTACGAGCAGTACTTC. Translating gives CASSWGTGDYEQYF.

In this sample, this clonotype turned up many times. The genes are TRBV28 and TRBJ2-1, with 11 bases matching TRBD2. V trimming: 3 bases; J trimming: 5 bases; junction bases outside the gene matches: 6. CDR1 is MDHEN and CDR2 is SYDVKM in the germline V gene. This CDR3 contains 16 residues. The CDR3 region has the DNA TGTGCCAGCAGTTTTCGTCTAGCGGGAGGAGACAATGAGCAGTTCTTC. Its protein is CASSFRLAGGDNEQFF.

CDR3 nucleotides: TGCGCCAGCAGTGTTGGACTTCCGAACACCGGGGAGCTGTTTTTT. Translating gives CASSVGLPNTGELFF. The chain couples TRBV10-1 to TRBJ2-2; a weak D match, TRBD2 (5 bases). V lost 4 bases and J 0 bases, leaving 9 bases between the germline ends. This CDR3 contains 15 residues. CDR1 is WNHNN and CDR2 is SYGVQD in the germline V gene (reference sequence).

This clonotype has a count of ten or more. The V gene is TRBV12-3 or TRBV12-4, the J gene TRBJ2-1, with a weak D call TRBD2 (5 bases). The CDR3 has 14 amino acids. V lost 5 bases and J 4 bases, leaving 12 bases between the germline ends. The CDR3 DNA reads TGTGCCAGCAGTAGGTCTAGCTCGTACAATGAGCAGTTCTTC. It is translated as CASSRSSSYNEQFF.

This clonotype came up many times. The chain employs TRBV10-1 and TRBJ2-1; D unclear. The CDR3 has 16 amino acids. Germline CDR1 is WNHNN and CDR2 is SYGVQD (reference sequence). The V end lost 1 base, the J end lost 8 bases, and 18 bases lay between the germline ends. The CDR3, as DNA: TGCGCCAGCAGTGAGTACGGGTGGGTCAACAAGGATGAGCAGTTCTTC. Translation gives CASSEYGWVNKDEQFF.

This clonotype was observed a few times. This chain joins TRBV11-2 and TRBJ2-3, with 7 positions matching TRBD2. The CDR3 length is 15 residues. The germline V gene has CDR1 SGHAT and CDR2 FQNNGV. V shed 1 base, J shed 3 bases, and the junction held 4 bases outside the gene matches. The CDR3 nucleotides are TGTGCCAGCAGCTTAGTACTAGCGACTACAGATACGCAGTATTTT. It specifies CASSLVLATTDTQYF.

The V call is TRBV2, the J call TRBJ2-7; 10 bases map to TRBD2. Unmatched junction bases numbered 5, after V lost 5 bases and J lost 1 base. Germline CDR1 and CDR2: SNHLY and FYNNEI. The CDR3 consists of 15 residues. CDR3 sequence (DNA): TGTGCCAGCAGTCCAAGCGGGAGGGATTCCTACGAGCAGTACTTC. Translated, it gives CASSPSGRDSYEQYF.

Only a few counts were recorded for this clonotype. This rearrangement joins TRBV10-3 to TRBJ1-4; a possible D gene is TRBD1 (5 bases). Germline values: CDR1 ENHRY, CDR2 SYGVKD. Trimming left V 8 bases short and J 3 bases short, with 10 bases between. The CDR3 contains 13 residues. CDR3 bases: TGTGCCATCCGGACATCTCCTAATGAAAAACTGTTTTTT. Translation gives CAIRTSPNEKLFF.

This clonotype was counted at least ten times. The chain joins TRBV2 to TRBJ1-1, with 8 bases aligning to TRBD1. This CDR3 comprises 16 residues. With 5 bases clipped from V and 0 bases from J, the junction kept 8 bases outside the gene matches. The germline V gene has CDR1 SNHLY and CDR2 FYNNEI. The CDR3 loop is CASSPPWTGLNTEAFF. The CDR3 DNA reads TGTGCCAGCAGTCCCCCTTGGACAGGGTTGAACACTGAAGCTTTCTTT.

This clonotype showed up just a few times. The chain recombines TRBV10-3 with TRBJ2-5; no reliable D call. CDR1 and CDR2 (germline): ENHRY, SYGVKD. Trimming took 9 bases from V and 5 from J, leaving 13 bases between them. The CDR3 covers 12 residues. The CDR3 DNA sequence: TGTGCCATTGGTGCGGAGAGGGAGACCCAGTACTTC. Translating it yields CAIGAERETQYF.

Concerning this clonotype itself: A much larger clone is a single base away; this may be a read error. This chain joins TRBV7-6 and TRBJ2-3; weak D call: TRBD1 (5 bases). Trimming removed 1 base at V and 4 bases at J, with 24 bases between. The length of the CDR3 is 19 residues. CDR1 and CDR2 (germline): SGHVS, FNYEAQ. CDR3 sequence: CASSLGVQGLGYNADTQYF. The CDR3 nucleotides are TGTGCCAGCAGCTTAGGCGTGCAGGGATTGGGGTATAACGCAGATACGCAGTATTTT.

The rearrangement uses TRBV18 and TRBJ2-5, with D unresolved. The V and J ends lost 2 bases and 5 bases respectively, with 9 bases between them. Germline loops: CDR1 KGHSH, CDR2 LQKENI. The CDR3 has 13 amino acids. CDR3 nucleotides: TGTGCCAGCTCACCAGAGAGGACGGAGACCCAGTACTTC. Protein: CASSPERTETQYF.

This clonotype has a handful of counts. The chain combines TRBV29-1 with TRBJ2-7; possible D gene TRBD2, 7 bases. CDR1 and CDR2 (germline): SQVTM, ANQGSEA. Trimming removed 6 bases from V and 7 bases from J, with 19 bases in between. This CDR3 spans 13 amino acids. The CDR3 DNA is TGCAGCGTCCCGGGGGGACAAGACCCAGAGCAGTACTTC. Protein sequence: CSVPGGQDPEQYF.